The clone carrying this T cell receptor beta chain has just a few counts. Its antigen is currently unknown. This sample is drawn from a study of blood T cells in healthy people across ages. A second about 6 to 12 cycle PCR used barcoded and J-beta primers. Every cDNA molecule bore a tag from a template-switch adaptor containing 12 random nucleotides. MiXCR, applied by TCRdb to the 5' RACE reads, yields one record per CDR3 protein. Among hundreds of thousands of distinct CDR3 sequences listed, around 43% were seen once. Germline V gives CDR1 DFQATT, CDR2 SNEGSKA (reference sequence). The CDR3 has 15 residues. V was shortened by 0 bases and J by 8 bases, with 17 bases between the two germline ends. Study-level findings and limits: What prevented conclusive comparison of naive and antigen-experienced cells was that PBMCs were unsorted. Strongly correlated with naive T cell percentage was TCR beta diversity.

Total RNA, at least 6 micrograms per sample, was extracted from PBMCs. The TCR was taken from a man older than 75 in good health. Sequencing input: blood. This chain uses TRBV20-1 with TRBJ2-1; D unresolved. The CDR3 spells CSARDFGSLGHEQFF. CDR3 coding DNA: TGCAGTGCTAGAGATTTTGGCTCACTCGGGCATGAGCAGTTCTTC.